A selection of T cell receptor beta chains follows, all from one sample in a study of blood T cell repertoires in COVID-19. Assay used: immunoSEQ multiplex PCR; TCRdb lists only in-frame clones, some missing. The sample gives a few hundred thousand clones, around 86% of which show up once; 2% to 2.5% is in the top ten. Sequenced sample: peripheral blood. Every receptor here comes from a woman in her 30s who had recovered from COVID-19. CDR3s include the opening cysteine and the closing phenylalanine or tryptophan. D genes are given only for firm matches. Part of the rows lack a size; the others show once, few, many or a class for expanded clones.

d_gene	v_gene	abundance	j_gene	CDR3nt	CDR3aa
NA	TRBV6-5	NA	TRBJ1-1	TGTGCCAGCAGCCAAGAAGGGAGCGAAGCTTTCTTT	CASSQEGSEAFF
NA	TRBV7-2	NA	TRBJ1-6	TGTGCCAGCAGCCCCTGGGGGGGTGGTAATTCACCCCTCCACTTT	CASSPWGGGNSPLHF
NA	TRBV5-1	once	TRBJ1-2	TGCGCCAGCAGCTTGGACAGGGTCGATGGCTACACCTTC	CASSLDRVDGYTF
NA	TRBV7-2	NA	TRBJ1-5	TGTGCCAGCAGCTTAGAGGGGCATAGCAATCAGCCCCAGCATTTT	CASSLEGHSNQPQHF
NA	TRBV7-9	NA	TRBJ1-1	TGTGCCAGCAGCTTAAACGGGGGGACAACTGAAGCTTTCTTT	CASSLNGGTTEAFF
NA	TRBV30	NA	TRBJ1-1	TGTGCCTGGAATGGAGACACTGAAGCTTTCTTT	CAWNGDTEAFF
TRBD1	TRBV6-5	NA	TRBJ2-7	TGTGCCAGCAGTTACGATCCAGGGGGCACCTACGAGCAGTACTTC	CASSYDPGGTYEQYF
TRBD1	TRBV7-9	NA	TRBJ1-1	TGTGCCAGCAGCTTGGTGACAGGGGGTCCGACTGAAGCTTTCTTT	CASSLVTGGPTEAFF
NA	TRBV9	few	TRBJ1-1	TGTGCCAGCAGCGTAGAAGGGGCAGATACTGAAGCTTTCTTT	CASSVEGADTEAFF
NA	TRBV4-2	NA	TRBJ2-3	TGTGCCAGCAGCCAAGCTTCCTCCCCTAGCACAGATACGCAGTATTTT	CASSQASSPSTDTQYF
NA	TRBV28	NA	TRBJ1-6	TGTGCCAGCAGTTACGGAGGCGTGACTAATAATTCACCCCTCCACTTT	CASSYGGVTNNSPLHF
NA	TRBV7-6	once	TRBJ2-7	TGTGCCAGCTCGGGGGCGGCGGGAGCCTACGAGCAGTACTTC	CASSGAAGAYEQYF
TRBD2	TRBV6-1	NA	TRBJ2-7	TGTGCCAGCAGTGAAGCGACTAGCGGGACACGGGAGCAGTACTTC	CASSEATSGTREQYF
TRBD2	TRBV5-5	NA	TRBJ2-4	TGTGCCAGCAGCTTCGAGTCCGGGACTAGCTACATTCAGTACTTC	CASSFESGTSYIQYF
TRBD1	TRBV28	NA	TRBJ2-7	TGTGCCAGCAGGGTAAGACAGGGGGCTTCCTACGAGCAGTACTTC	CASRVRQGASYEQYF
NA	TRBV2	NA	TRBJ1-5	TGTGCCAGCAATGCAGAGGGCAATCAGCCCCAGCATTTT	CASNAEGNQPQHF
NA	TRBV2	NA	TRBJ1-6	TGTGCCAGCAGTGACTACCTATATAATTCACCCCTCCACTTT	CASSDYLYNSPLHF
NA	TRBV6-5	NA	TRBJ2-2	TGTGCCAGCAGTTTCAGGTGGGACACGACCGGGGAGCTGTTTTTT	CASSFRWDTTGELFF
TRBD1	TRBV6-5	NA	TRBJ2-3	TGTGCCAGCAGGGACAGGGTGTCAGATACGCAGTATTTT	CASRDRVSDTQYF
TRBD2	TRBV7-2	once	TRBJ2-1	TGTGCCAGCAGACCTTCCACTAGCGGGGGCTACAATGAGCAGTTCTTC	CASRPSTSGGYNEQFF
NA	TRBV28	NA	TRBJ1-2	TGTGCCAGCAGTCTACTCGCGGCGGATCGCTATGGCTACACCTTC	CASSLLAADRYGYTF
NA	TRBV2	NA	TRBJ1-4	TGTGCCAGCAGTGACGTGCAGTATGAAAAACTGTTTTTT	CASSDVQYEKLFF
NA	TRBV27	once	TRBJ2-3	TGTGCCAGCGGGCCCTACACAGATACGCAGTATTTT	CASGPYTDTQYF
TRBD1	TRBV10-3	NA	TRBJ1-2	TGTGCCATCAGTACAGACAGGGGGGACGGCTACACCTTC	CAISTDRGDGYTF
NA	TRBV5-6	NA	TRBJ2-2	TGTGCCAGCACCATTTTAACAGGAATCGGGGAGCTGTTTTTT	CASTILTGIGELFF
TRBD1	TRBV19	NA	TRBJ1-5	TGTGCCAGTAACAAAGCCCGACAGGGGCCTAGCAATCAGCCCCAGCATTTT	CASNKARQGPSNQPQHF
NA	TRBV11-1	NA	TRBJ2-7	TGTGCCAGCAGCCATCCAGGGGCCTACGAGCAGTACTTC	CASSHPGAYEQYF
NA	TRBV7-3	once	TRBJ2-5	TGTGCCAGCAGCCCCCAGGGCAGGGGGGAAGAGACCCAGTACTTC	CASSPQGRGEETQYF
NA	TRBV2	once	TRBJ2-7	TGTGCCAGCAGTGAACTAGGTGTTATCTACGAGCAGTACTTC	CASSELGVIYEQYF
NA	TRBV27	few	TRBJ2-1	TGTGCCAGCAGTCACGGACACCATGAGCAGTTCTTC	CASSHGHHEQFF
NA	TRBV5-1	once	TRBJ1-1	TGCGCCAGCAGCTTGACCGGGGTAAACAATGAAGCTTTCTTT	CASSLTGVNNEAFF
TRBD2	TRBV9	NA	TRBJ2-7	TGTGCCAGCAGCCCCGGAGCGGGGGTCTCCTACGAGCAGTACTTC	CASSPGAGVSYEQYF
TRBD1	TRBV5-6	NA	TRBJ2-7	TGTGCCAGCAGCTCAGCCGGGACAGACACCTACGAGCAGTACTTC	CASSSAGTDTYEQYF
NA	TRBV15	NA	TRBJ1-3	TGTGCCACCAGCAGAGATGTGAGTTCAGGAAACACCATATATTTT	CATSRDVSSGNTIYF
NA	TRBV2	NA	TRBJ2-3	TGTGCCAGCGGAGGGCAGGGAACAGATACGCAGTATTTT	CASGGQGTDTQYF
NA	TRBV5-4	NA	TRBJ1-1	TGTGCCAGCGCCGGCGGGGCGCAAGGGACTGAAGCTTTCTTT	CASAGGAQGTEAFF
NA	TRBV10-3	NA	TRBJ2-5	TGTGCCATCAGTGAGTCGTCCCAGAAAGAGACCCAGTACTTC	CAISESSQKETQYF
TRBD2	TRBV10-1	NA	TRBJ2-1	TGCGCCAGCAGTAAAAGCGGGGGCCTACAAGAGCAGTTCTTC	CASSKSGGLQEQFF
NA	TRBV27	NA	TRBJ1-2	TGTGCCAGCCGACCGGGGGGATTTGGCTATGGCTACACCTTC	CASRPGGFGYGYTF
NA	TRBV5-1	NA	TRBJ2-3	TGCGCCAGTGCAGGCGGGGCAGATACGCAGTATTTT	CASAGGADTQYF
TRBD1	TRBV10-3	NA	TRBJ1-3	TGTGCCATCAGTGATACGGACAGGAGAAACACCATATATTTT	CAISDTDRRNTIYF
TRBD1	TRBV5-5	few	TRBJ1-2	TGTGCCAGCAGCTTGGAAGGGGGCGGTGGCTACACCTTC	CASSLEGGGGYTF
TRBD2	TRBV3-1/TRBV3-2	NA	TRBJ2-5	TGTGCCAGCAGCCCTTGGGTAGCGGGAGAGACCCAGTACTTC	CASSPWVAGETQYF